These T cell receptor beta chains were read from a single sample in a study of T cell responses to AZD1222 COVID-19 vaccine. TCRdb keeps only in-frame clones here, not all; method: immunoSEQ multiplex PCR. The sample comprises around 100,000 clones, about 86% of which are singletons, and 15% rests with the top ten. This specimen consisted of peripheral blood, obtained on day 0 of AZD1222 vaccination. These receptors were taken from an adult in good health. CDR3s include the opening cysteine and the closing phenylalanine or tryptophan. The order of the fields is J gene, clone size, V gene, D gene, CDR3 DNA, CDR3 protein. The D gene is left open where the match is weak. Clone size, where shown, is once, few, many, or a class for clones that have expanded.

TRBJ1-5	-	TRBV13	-	TGTGCCAGCAGCTTAGGCGGCCAGCCCCAGCATTTT	CASSLGGQPQHF
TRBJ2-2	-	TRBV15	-	TGTGCCACCAGCAGCCAAAGGTTGACAGGCCGGGCGAACACCGGGGAGCTGTTTTTT	CATSSQRLTGRANTGELFF
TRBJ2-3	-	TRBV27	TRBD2	TGTGCCAGCCGCGGGAGCGGGGGGCACACAGATACGCAGTATTTT	CASRGSGGHTDTQYF
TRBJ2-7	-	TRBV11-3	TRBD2	TGTGCCAGCAGCTTAGAATTGGGGGGACTAGCGGGAGGCTACGAGCAGTACTTC	CASSLELGGLAGGYEQYF
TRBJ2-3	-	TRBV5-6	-	TGTGCCAGCAAGGAACAGGGTTTAGGCACAGATACGCAGTATTTT	CASKEQGLGTDTQYF
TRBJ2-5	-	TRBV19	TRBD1	TGTGCCAGTAACTCAGGGGGCGGAGGGGAGACCCAGTACTTC	CASNSGGGGETQYF
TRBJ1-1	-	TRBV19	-	TGTGCCAGTAGTACAGGACGGAGTCAGGGTACTGAAGCTTTCTTT	CASSTGRSQGTEAFF
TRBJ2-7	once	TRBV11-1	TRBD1	TGTGCCAGCAGCTTAGCACAGGGGGCGGCCTACGAGCAGTACTTC	CASSLAQGAAYEQYF
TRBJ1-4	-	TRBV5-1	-	TGCGCCAGCAGCTTGACGGGGAGGGGATCGGCTACTAATGAAAAACTGTTTTTT	CASSLTGRGSATNEKLFF
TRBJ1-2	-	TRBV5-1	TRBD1	TGCGCCAGCAGCTGGACAGGGCCACCTAACTATGGCTACACCTTC	CASSWTGPPNYGYTF
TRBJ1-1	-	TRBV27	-	TGTGCCAGCAGTTTACGGGGCCGGGCCACTGAAGCTTTCTTT	CASSLRGRATEAFF
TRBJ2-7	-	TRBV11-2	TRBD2	TGTGCCAGCAGCTTAGAGGTCCTAGCGGGGGGGCTTGAGCAGTACTTC	CASSLEVLAGGLEQYF
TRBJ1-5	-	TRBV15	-	TGTGCCACCAGCAGAGATCAAAACAATCAGCCCCAGCATTTT	CATSRDQNNQPQHF
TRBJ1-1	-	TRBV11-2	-	TGTGCCAGCAGCTTCCTAATCGGGGGGCGAGGCACTGAAGCTTTCTTT	CASSFLIGGRGTEAFF
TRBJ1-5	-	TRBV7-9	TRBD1	TGTGCCAGCAGCTTAGGTGGGACAGCACTCGATCAGCCCCAGCATTTT	CASSLGGTALDQPQHF
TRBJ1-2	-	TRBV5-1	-	TGCGCCAGCAGCTTGCAAGAGGTCTATGGCTACACCTTC	CASSLQEVYGYTF
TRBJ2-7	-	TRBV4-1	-	TGCGCCAGCAGCCAAGATCAAAAAGGCGGAGCCACGTACTTC	CASSQDQKGGATYF
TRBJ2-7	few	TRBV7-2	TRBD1	TGTGCCAGCAGCCCGGACAGGGTGTCCTACGAGCAGTACTTC	CASSPDRVSYEQYF
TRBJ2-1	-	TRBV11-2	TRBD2	TGTGCCAGCAGCTTAGAGGGGATGGCTAGCGGGAGTAGGTATCCCCTGGAGCAGTTCTTC	CASSLEGMASGSRYPLEQFF